A selection of T cell receptor beta chains follows, all from one sample in a study. TCRdb re-analysed the RT-PCR reads in MiXCR, keeping a single row per CDR3 protein. The sample yields thousands of distinct CDR3 sequences, about a third seen once. The sequenced sample consisted of memory CD4+ T cells from salivary gland. The receptors here all came from a female donor with primary Sjogren's syndrome. Both conserved end residues are part of each CDR3. The order of the fields is J gene, D gene, clone size, V gene, CDR3 DNA, CDR3 protein. A D gene is named only where the DNA matches it firmly. Size is omitted from some rows. Given values are once, few, many or a class for expanded clones.

j_gene: TRBJ2-7; d_gene: TRBD1; abundance: -; v_gene: TRBV5-6; CDR3nt: TGTGCCAGCAGCCCCCGGGACAGGGGCTCAAACGAGCAGTACTTC; CDR3aa: CASSPRDRGSNEQYF
j_gene: TRBJ2-4; d_gene: -; abundance: many; v_gene: TRBV18; CDR3nt: TGTGCCAGCTCACCCCCGGGACTGGCCAAAAACATTCAGTACTTC; CDR3aa: CASSPPGLAKNIQYF
j_gene: TRBJ1-5; d_gene: -; abundance: medium-sized; v_gene: TRBV27; CDR3nt: TGTGCCAGCAGCCCTGGGGGGAGTCAGCCCCAGCATTTT; CDR3aa: CASSPGGSQPQHF
j_gene: TRBJ2-3; d_gene: -; abundance: medium-sized; v_gene: TRBV5-4; CDR3nt: TGTGCCAGCAGCTTGGGAACGACTAGCACAGATACGCAGTATTTT; CDR3aa: CASSLGTTSTDTQYF
j_gene: TRBJ1-1; d_gene: -; abundance: few; v_gene: TRBV21-1; CDR3nt: TGTGCCAGCTCGGACAGTTCGACTGAAGCTTTCTTT; CDR3aa: CASSDSSTEAFF
j_gene: TRBJ2-4; d_gene: -; abundance: once; v_gene: TRBV6-5; CDR3nt: TGTGCCAGCAGTTACCCAGGCAAAAACATTCAGTACTTC; CDR3aa: CASSYPGKNIQYF
j_gene: TRBJ1-5; d_gene: -; abundance: many; v_gene: TRBV4-2; CDR3nt: TGTGCCAGCAGCCAACACCGGGCCTATCAGCCCCAGCATTTT; CDR3aa: CASSQHRAYQPQHF
j_gene: TRBJ1-4; d_gene: -; abundance: medium-sized; v_gene: TRBV5-1; CDR3nt: TGCGCCAGCAGCCTGGGAGAGACGGGCGAAAAACTGTTTTTT; CDR3aa: CASSLGETGEKLFF
j_gene: TRBJ2-6; d_gene: -; abundance: medium-sized; v_gene: TRBV4-3; CDR3nt: TGCGCCAGCAGCCAAGAAGTTGGGGGGGCCCACTCTGGGGCCAACGTCCTGACTTTC; CDR3aa: CASSQEVGGAHSGANVLTF
j_gene: TRBJ2-3; d_gene: TRBD2; abundance: medium-sized; v_gene: TRBV2; CDR3nt: TGTGCCAGCAGGGATAGCGGGGGCACAGATACGCAGTATTTT; CDR3aa: CASRDSGGTDTQYF
j_gene: TRBJ1-5; d_gene: TRBD1; abundance: -; v_gene: TRBV18; CDR3nt: TGTGCCAGCTCACCACCGAACAGGGGGCTGCTGAATCAGCCCCAGCATTTT; CDR3aa: CASSPPNRGLLNQPQHF
j_gene: TRBJ2-7; d_gene: -; abundance: medium-sized; v_gene: TRBV6-2/TRBV6-3; CDR3nt: TGTGCCAGCAGTACCCCGACGACAGGAGAAAAGTCCTACGAGCAGTACTTC; CDR3aa: CASSTPTTGEKSYEQYF
j_gene: TRBJ2-6; d_gene: -; abundance: -; v_gene: TRBV2; CDR3nt: TGTGCCACCCAGCCCTCTGGGGCCAACGTCCTGACTTTC; CDR3aa: CATQPSGANVLTF
j_gene: TRBJ1-1; d_gene: -; abundance: few; v_gene: TRBV18; CDR3nt: TGTGCCAGCTCACAGGAGATGAAGACTGAAGCTTTCTTT; CDR3aa: CASSQEMKTEAFF